This T cell receptor (beta chain) was obtained from a study of blood T cell repertoires in COVID-19. Trimming took 1 base from V and 6 from J, leaving 13 bases between them. CDR3 length equals 14 residues. Germline lookup yields CDR1 LGHNT and CDR2 FRNRAP. Clones were sequenced by immunoSEQ multiplex PCR, and TCRdb holds only the in-frame ones, with some missing. The table lists about 87,000 clones, about 80% of them singletons, with approximately 2.3% in the top ten. This chain links TRBV12-5 with TRBJ2-7; TRBD1 might be the D (6 bases). The receptor was derived from a woman in her sixties or seventies with acute or convalescent COVID-19. Sample: peripheral blood. The CDR3 DNA sequence: TGTGCTAGTGGTTTGGATACAGGGCGGGCCGAGCAGTACTTC. Translation: CASGLDTGRAEQYF.